Included here is one T cell receptor beta chain sequence, with context. What it recognizes is unknown. Germline V gene sequence: CDR1 LGHNT, CDR2 FRNRAP. V was clipped by 5 bases and J by 9 bases; unmatched bases: 11. The CDR3 is made up of 15 amino acids. The record originates from a study of cytomegalovirus exposure and HLA in healthy donors. Overall study context: The use of the same platform for the roughly 130 validation repertoires and the roughly 730 first-cohort repertoires was reported by a later analysis.

Profiled with immunoSEQ multiplex PCR; TCRdb holds only in-frame clones, not every one. The repertoire holds about 120,000 clones, with 89% as singletons. Study-level points and caveats: TCR clusters originating in the first cohort tended to co-occur in the roughly 120 validation repertoires, according to a later analysis.

This chain links TRBV12-5 with TRBJ2-1; 9 bases are a match to TRBD1. This TCR was sampled from a woman under 30 in good health and CMV-seronegative. Specimen: PBMCs. CDR3 nucleotides: TGTGCTAGTGGTACAGGGGGCGCCGTCTCCCTTGAGCAGTTCTTC. This encodes CASGTGGAVSLEQFF.